The next 18 T cell receptor beta chains were all read from a single sample in a study of ipilimumab plus nivolumab after autologous stem cell transplantation. Generated by immunoSEQ multiplex PCR, the TCRdb table keeps only in-frame clones and is missing some. The sample consists of roughly 20,000 clones, 70% to 85% of them appearing once. The starting material was PBMCs, obtained in a trial of ipilimumab plus nivolumab as post-transplant consolidation. The receptors stem from a male donor with diffuse large B-cell lymphoma.

This clone was detected a few times. V is TRBV20-1 and J is TRBJ1-2; D gene ambiguous. In germline, CDR1 is DFQATT, CDR2 SNEGSKA (reference sequence). The CDR3 is made up of 8 amino acids. The V and J ends lost 4 bases and 8 bases respectively, with 2 bases between them. DNA for the CDR3: TGCAGTGCTAACGGCTACACCTTC. Its translation is CSANGYTF.

This clone turned up a few times. This sequence joins TRBV9 and TRBJ1-1, with unresolved D. CDR1 and CDR2 (germline): SGDLS, YYNGEE. V was cut by 2 bases and J by 1 base, with 6 bases left in between. The CDR3 runs 13 residues. CDR3 nucleotide sequence: TGTGCCAGCAGCGTGTACGGGAACACTGAAGCTTTCTTT. This translates into CASSVYGNTEAFF.

This clone was detected only once. The chain couples TRBV19 to TRBJ1-4, with 10 bases lining up with TRBD1. The CDR3 spans 15 residues. V shed 5 bases, J shed 4 bases, and the junction held 4 bases outside the gene matches. CDR1 LNHDA and CDR2 SQIVND come from the germline V gene (reference sequence). CDR3 sequence (DNA): TGTGCCAGTAGTTTGACAGGGGGCGTTAATGAAAAACTGTTTTTT. Protein: CASSLTGGVNEKLFF.

The V call is TRBV30, the J call TRBJ2-7, with D unclear. CDR1 and CDR2 from the germline V gene are GTSNPN and SVGIG (reference sequence). There are 12 residues in the CDR3. Deletions cut 4 bases from V and 0 bases from J, with 7 bases between. DNA of the CDR3: TGTGCCTGGACAGCGAGCTCCTACGAGCAGTACTTC. Protein product: CAWTASSYEQYF.

The rearrangement joins TRBV7-9 to TRBJ1-6, with D unresolved. V was shortened by 2 bases and J by 7 bases, with 6 bases between the two germline ends. Germline-derived CDR1 and CDR2 are SEHNR and FQNEAQ (reference sequence). The CDR3 is made up of 13 amino acids. CDR3 nucleotide sequence: TGTGCCAGCAGCTTAATGAGCAATTCACCCCTCCACTTT. It encodes CASSLMSNSPLHF. The variable domain in full, completed from reference TRBV7-9 and TRBJ1-6, reads DTGVSQNPRHKITKRGQNVTFRCDPISEHNRLYWYRQTLGQGPEFLTYFQNEAQLEKSRLLSDRFSAERPKGSFSTLEIQRTEQGDSAMYLCASSLMSNSPLHFGNGTRLTVT.

This clone was detected only a few times. The sample carries other DNA sequences with the same CDR3. This chain uses TRBV11-3 with TRBJ2-1; 9 bases line up with TRBD1. The V gene end was trimmed by 4 bases and the J gene end by 9 bases; junction bases not matched to a gene: 4. This CDR3 is 13 amino acids long. From germline, CDR1 is SGHNT and CDR2 YENEEA. The CDR3 sequence is CASSSQGAGEQFF. CDR3 nucleotide sequence: TGTGCCAGCAGCTCACAGGGGGCTGGTGAGCAGTTCTTC.

As for this clone: At one end, the junction sequence differs from germline, possibly due to a read error. The chain recombines TRBV28 with TRBJ1-3, with 10 nucleotides matching TRBD1. The CDR3 is 15 residues long. Germline values: CDR1 MDHEN, CDR2 SYDVKM. CDR3 in DNA: TGCGCCAGCAGCCGGGACAGGGGTTTTGGAAACACCATATATTTT. Translating it yields CASSRDRGFGNTIYF.

The gene calls are TRBV9 and TRBJ2-2; either TRBD1 or TRBD2 may supply D (5 bases each). The CDR3 spans 14 residues. V gave up 0 bases and J gave up 6 bases, with 9 bases separating them. Germline CDR1 SGDLS, CDR2 YYNGEE. CDR3 protein: CASSVGQGPGELFF. The DNA of the CDR3 is TGTGCCAGCAGCGTAGGCCAGGGACCCGGGGAGCTGTTTTTT. The full variable domain, its missing parts supplied by reference TRBV9 and TRBJ2-2, is DSGVTQTPKHLITATGQRVTLRCSPRSGDLSVYWYQQSLDQGLQFLIQYYNGEERAKGNILERFSAQQFPDLHSELNLSSLELGDSALYFCASSVGQGPGELFFGEGSRLTVL.

CDR3: CAISDYGGGDEQFF. For the CDR3, the DNA is TGTGCCATCAGTGACTATGGGGGGGGCGATGAGCAGTTCTTC. The genes are TRBV10-3 and TRBJ2-1; maybe TRBD2 (7 bases). Trimming left V 3 bases short and J 8 bases short, with 14 bases between. There are 14 residues in the CDR3. The germline CDR1 and CDR2 sequences are ENHRY and SYGVKD.

The chain employs TRBV6-6 and TRBJ1-3; maybe TRBD1 (5 bases). The CDR3 length is 15 residues. V dropped 6 bases and J dropped 0 bases, with 12 bases sitting between them. Per germline, CDR1 MNHNY and CDR2 SVGAGI (reference sequence). The CDR3 sequence is CASSSWTLSGNTIYF. The CDR3 nucleotides are TGTGCCAGCAGCAGCTGGACACTCTCTGGAAACACCATATATTTT.

The J gene is TRBJ1-5, the V gene TRBV23-1; D not resolved. TRBV23-1 is an open reading frame, and its role is uncertain. The CDR3 totals 19 residues. Between the trimmed V and J ends, which lost 0 bases and 1 base, there was a span of 19 bases. In DNA form, the CDR3 reads TGCGCCAGCAGTCAATCGATCGGCAGTCTATTAAGAAGCAATCAGCCCCAGCATTTT. Translated, it gives CASSQSIGSLLRSNQPQHF.

The gene calls are TRBV7-2 and TRBJ2-5; 9 bases map to TRBD1. The DNA end is more similar to TRBJ2-7, so the J call may be wrong. The CDR3 totals 16 residues. The germline CDR1 and CDR2 sequences are SGHTA and FQGNSA. The CDR3 loop is CASSLRPGQGRGEQYF. CDR3 nucleotides: TGTGCCAGCAGCTTAAGGCCGGGACAGGGAAGAGGCGAGCAGTACTTC.

The J gene is TRBJ2-1, the V gene TRBV7-3; 9 bases match TRBD1. This CDR3 comprises 17 residues. The ends lost 1 base at V and 7 bases at J; junction bases unmatched: 11. Germline V gene data show CDR1 as SGHTA and CDR2 as FQGTGA. In nucleotides, the CDR3 is TGTGCCAGCAGCTTAAGGGCGCGGGGACAGGGAGAAAATGAGCAGTTCTTC. This sequence encodes CASSLRARGQGENEQFF.

This chain connects TRBV4-3 to TRBJ1-1; TRBD1 is a possible D gene (5 bases). The CDR3 has 14 residues. With 4 bases removed from V and 4 bases from J, the gap between germline ends came to 13 bases. The V gene's germline CDR1 is LGHNA and CDR2 YSLEER. CDR3 region: CASSLFGGGTEAFF. For the CDR3, the DNA is TGCGCCAGCAGCCTCTTTGGGGGTGGCACTGAAGCTTTCTTT.

This chain links TRBV5-4 with TRBJ2-5, with TRBD2 matching 8 bases. The J call could be wrong; TRBJ2-7 is a better fit for the DNA end. The CDR3 contains 14 residues. CDR1 and CDR2 (germline): SGHNT, YYREEE (reference sequence). CDR3 region: CASSPGGGTYEQYF. The CDR3 nucleotides read TGTGCCAGCAGCCCTGGCGGGGGGACCTACGAGCAGTACTTC.

This clone was picked up one time. The chain has TRBV7-2 and TRBJ2-5; 10 nucleotides align to TRBD2. Germline CDR1 is SGHTA and CDR2 is FQGNSA. The V segment lost 5 bases and the J segment 2 bases; nucleotides outside the gene matches: 14. The CDR3 extends over 18 amino acids. The CDR3 reads CASSVLRFLAGEQETQYF. The CDR3 coding sequence is TGTGCCAGCAGCGTCCTTCGGTTTCTAGCGGGGGAGCAAGAGACCCAGTACTTC.

The sample holds a few counts of this clone. The chain carries TRBV7-9 and TRBJ1-1; D perhaps matches TRBD1 (5 bases). This CDR3 spans 12 amino acids. The germline gives CDR1 SEHNR, CDR2 FQNEAQ (reference sequence). V lost 5 bases, J lost 7 bases, and 11 bases lay in between. CDR3 sequence (DNA): TGTGCCAGCAGCAAACAGGACGGTGAAGCTTTCTTT. Translated, it gives CASSKQDGEAFF. Looking up the rest from reference TRBV7-9 and TRBJ1-1 gives the full variable domain: DTGVSQNPRHKITKRGQNVTFRCDPISEHNRLYWYRQTLGQGPEFLTYFQNEAQLEKSRLLSDRFSAERPKGSFSTLEIQRTEQGDSAMYLCASSKQDGEAFFGQGTRLTVV.

V usage is TRBV28 and J usage is TRBJ2-5; 10 nucleotides agree with TRBD1. The germline V gene has CDR1 MDHEN and CDR2 SYDVKM. Trimming removed 5 bases from V and 2 bases from J; junction bases left unmatched: 5. CDR3 size: 15 residues. The CDR3 coding sequence is TGTGCCAGCAGTGAGAGGGGACAGGGGCAAGAGACCCAGTACTTC. Its protein product is CASSERGQGQETQYF.